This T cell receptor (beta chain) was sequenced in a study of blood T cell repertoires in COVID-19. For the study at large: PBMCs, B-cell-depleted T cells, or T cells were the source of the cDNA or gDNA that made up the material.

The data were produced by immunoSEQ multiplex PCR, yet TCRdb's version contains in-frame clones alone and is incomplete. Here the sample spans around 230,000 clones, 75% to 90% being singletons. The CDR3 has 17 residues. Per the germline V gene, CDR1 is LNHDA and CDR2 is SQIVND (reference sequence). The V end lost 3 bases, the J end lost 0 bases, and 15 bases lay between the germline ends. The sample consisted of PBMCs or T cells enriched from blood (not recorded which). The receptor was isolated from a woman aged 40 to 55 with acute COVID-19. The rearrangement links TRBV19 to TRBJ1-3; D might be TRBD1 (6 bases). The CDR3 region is CASSIYRQAYSGNTIYF. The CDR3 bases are TGTGCCAGTAGTATTTATCGACAGGCCTACTCTGGAAACACCATATATTTT.